The clone carrying this T cell receptor (beta chain) was picked up a small number of times. The data are from a study of T cell changes during pregnancy in multiple sclerosis. Sequenced by immunoSEQ multiplex PCR; TCRdb stores in-frame clones only, minus some. Of about 60,000 clones in the sample, about 90% are singletons; the top ten hold 0.4% to 0.5%. The receptor's source is a female donor in good health, enrolled as a control in a pregnancy study. The sample in question was CD4+ T cells from peripheral blood mononuclear cells, obtained after pregnancy.

This CDR3 reads CASSLVGGGPRTDTQYF. CDR3 DNA sequence: TGTGCCAGCAGCTTAGTCGGCGGGGGGCCCCGCACAGATACGCAGTATTTT. V gene TRBV11-2 combines with J gene TRBJ2-3; 8 bases agree with TRBD2. There are 17 residues in the CDR3. Trimming took 1 base from V and 1 from J; bases not matched to a gene: 7. Germline CDR1 SGHAT, CDR2 FQNNGV.